The 27 T cell receptor beta chains in this list originate from one sample, sequenced in a study of radiation and T cells in renal cell carcinoma. Some clones are missing from TCRdb's copy, which holds only in-frame ones; the method was immunoSEQ multiplex PCR. There are about 83,000 clones in the sample; approximately 87% occur only once, and 2% to 3% lies in the top ten. The time point is: blood 4 weeks post-SBRT, at nephrectomy. The treatment was: 15 Gy SBRT to primary tumor, nephrectomy 4 weeks later. The source was blood, collected from a patient whose treatment included radiotherapy and nephrectomy. The receptor source for this set is an older woman with renal cell carcinoma.

CDR3 region: CSVRTGGGGSNQPQHF. CDR3 nucleotides: TGCAGCGTCAGGACAGGGGGTGGGGGAAGCAATCAGCCCCAGCATTTT. The chain recombines TRBV29-1 with TRBJ1-5, with 10 bases identical to TRBD1. V dropped 6 bases and J dropped 1; count of bases not matched to a gene: 9. This CDR3 is built from 16 residues. Germline values: CDR1 SQVTM, CDR2 ANQGSEA.

J is TRBJ1-1 and V is TRBV28; 8 bases are shared with TRBD1. CDR3 length: 16 amino acids. The junction had 10 bases not matched to a gene; V was cut back by 7 bases and J by 0 bases. Germline V lookup: CDR1 MDHEN, CDR2 SYDVKM. CDR3 amino acids: CASMKDRVSMNTEAFF. The CDR3 DNA follows: TGTGCCAGCATGAAGGACAGGGTGTCGATGAACACTGAAGCTTTCTTT.

This clone came up once. The V gene is TRBV28, the J gene TRBJ1-5; 7 positions agree with TRBD1. The CDR3 extends over 18 amino acids. Germline-derived CDR1 and CDR2 are MDHEN and SYDVKM. V shed 2 bases, J shed 0 bases, and the junction held 10 bases outside the gene matches. In nucleotides, the CDR3 is TGTGCCAGCAGTTTAGCTGCACTCGGGACAGTTAGCAATCAGCCCCAGCATTTT. This gives the protein CASSLAALGTVSNQPQHF. The entire variable domain, with the rest obtained from reference TRBV28 and TRBJ1-5, is as follows: DVKVTQSSRYLVKRTGEKVFLECVQDMDHENMFWYRQDPGLGLRLIYFSYDVKMKEKGDIPEGYSVSREKKERFSLILESASTNQTSMYLCASSLAALGTVSNQPQHFGDGTRLSIL.

This chain uses TRBV4-2 with TRBJ2-1; TRBD1 matches at 9 bases. Germline V lookup: CDR1 LGHNA, CDR2 YNFKEQ. J lost 9 bases, V lost 6 bases, and 6 bases had no gene match. CDR3 length: 13 amino acids. CDR3 sequence: CASSQTGGGEQFF. The CDR3 nucleotides read TGTGCCAGCAGTCAGACAGGGGGTGGTGAGCAGTTCTTC.

There are a few counts of this clone. The chain links TRBV9 to TRBJ2-3; 11 nucleotides align to TRBD1. The junction had 4 bases not matched to a gene; V was cut back by 4 bases and J by 0 bases. In germline, CDR1 is SGDLS, CDR2 YYNGEE. The CDR3 spans 16 residues. The CDR3 protein is CASSPGQGASTDTQYF. In DNA, the CDR3 is TGTGCCAGCAGCCCAGGACAGGGGGCGAGCACAGATACGCAGTATTTT. The full variable domain, rest sourced from reference TRBV9 and TRBJ2-3, is DSGVTQTPKHLITATGQRVTLRCSPRSGDLSVYWYQQSLDQGLQFLIQYYNGEERAKGNILERFSAQQFPDLHSELNLSSLELGDSALYFCASSPGQGASTDTQYFGPGTRLTVL.

This chain uses TRBV30 with TRBJ1-5, with a tentative D call TRBD1 (6 bases). Trimming pared 1 base from V and 4 bases from J, leaving 14 bases between. This CDR3 comprises 15 residues. Germline V lookup: CDR1 GTSNPN, CDR2 SVGIG (reference sequence). This CDR3 reads CAWSEGDPANQPQHF. The CDR3 DNA is TGTGCCTGGAGTGAGGGGGACCCTGCTAATCAGCCCCAGCATTTT.

The V gene is TRBV10-2, the J gene TRBJ2-7; D possibly corresponds to TRBD1 (6 bases). The CDR3 sequence is 14 residues long. Germline V gene lookup returns CDR1 WSHSY and CDR2 SAAADI. V dropped 1 base and J dropped 2 bases, with 9 bases sitting between them. The CDR3 reads CASSEWGHTYEQYF. CDR3 DNA sequence: TGCGCCAGCAGTGAGTGGGGGCATACCTACGAGCAGTACTTC.

This chain joins TRBV7-9 and TRBJ2-2, with 10 bases that match TRBD1. This CDR3 has 14 residues. The germline V gene encodes CDR1 SEHNR and CDR2 FQNEAQ (reference sequence). The ends lost 11 bases at V and 2 bases at J; junction bases unmatched: 5. In DNA, the CDR3 is TGTGCCGGGGACAGGGGTTTAAACACCGGGGAGCTGTTTTTT. This translates into CAGDRGLNTGELFF.

The chain employs TRBV6-6 and TRBJ1-1; 9 nucleotides line up with TRBD1. The CDR3 is made up of 13 amino acids. Trimming cost V 5 bases and J 10 bases; bases outside gene matches: 8. Germline loops: CDR1 MNHNY, CDR2 SVGAGI (reference sequence). The CDR3 DNA sequence: TGTGCCAGCAGTCAGAGGACAGGGGCCGTAGCTTTCTTT. Its translation: CASSQRTGAVAFF.

The rearrangement links TRBV6-6 to TRBJ1-2; TRBD1 agrees at 7 bases. Germline V CDR1 and CDR2: MNHNY, SVGAGI (reference sequence). Trimming took 7 bases from V and 0 from J; bases not matched to a gene: 5. This CDR3 has 14 residues. Written as DNA, the CDR3 is TGTGCCAGCACCAGGACAGGAGCTAACTATGGCTACACCTTC. It translates to CASTRTGANYGYTF.

This clone was observed many times. The V gene is TRBV28, the J gene TRBJ2-7, with TRBD1 identical over 9 bases. CDR3 size: 14 residues. V gave up 8 bases and J gave up 3 bases; unmatched junction bases: 8. Per the germline V gene, CDR1 is MDHEN and CDR2 is SYDVKM. The CDR3 sequence: CASGTGTGIYEQYF. CDR3 DNA sequence: TGTGCCAGCGGAACCGGGACAGGGATCTACGAGCAGTACTTC.

This clone was counted a single time. J is TRBJ2-5 and V is TRBV9; weak D call: TRBD2 (6 bases). The V end was cut by 4 bases, the J end by 2 bases, with 15 bases between. Germline V gene data show CDR1 as SGDLS and CDR2 as YYNGEE. CDR3 length: 15 residues. CDR3 DNA sequence: TGTGCCAGCAGCAGCTGGGGGGACCCTCAAGAGACCCAGTACTTC. Encoded protein: CASSSWGDPQETQYF.

The chain uses TRBV5-6 and TRBJ2-7, with D possibly being TRBD1 (5 bases). Germline lookup yields CDR1 SGHDT and CDR2 YYEEEE. This CDR3 comprises 14 residues. The V and J ends lost 4 bases and 2 bases respectively, with 13 bases between them. CDR3: CASSRPGQAYEQYF. DNA of the CDR3: TGTGCCAGCAGCAGGCCCGGACAAGCCTACGAGCAGTACTTC.

V and J are TRBV11-2 and TRBJ1-1; possibly TRBD1 for D (6 bases). This CDR3 contains 12 residues. Germline V gives CDR1 SGHAT, CDR2 FQNNGV. V was shortened by 6 bases and J by 8 bases, with 13 bases between the two germline ends. The CDR3 sequence is CASRGRTAEAFF. CDR3 DNA: TGTGCCAGCAGGGGTAGGACAGCCGAAGCTTTCTTT.

V gene TRBV28 combines with J gene TRBJ2-4; 8 bases line up with TRBD2. The CDR3 covers 14 residues. The J segment lost 7 bases and the V segment lost 5 bases, leaving 7 bases of the junction unmatched. Germline CDR1 MDHEN, CDR2 SYDVKM. The CDR3: CASSPSGGTNIQYF. Written as DNA, the CDR3 is TGTGCCAGCAGTCCCTCGGGGGGGACGAACATTCAGTACTTC.

The chain joins TRBV5-8 to TRBJ2-7; D remains ambiguous. The ends were cut back, 1 base at V and 2 bases at J, with 10 bases in the middle. This CDR3 contains 14 residues. Germline V gene sequence: CDR1 SGHTS, CDR2 YDEGEE. The CDR3 sequence: CASSLLPQPYEQYF. The CDR3 DNA reads as TGTGCCAGCAGCTTGTTACCGCAACCCTACGAGCAGTACTTC.

This rearrangement joins TRBV5-4 to TRBJ2-1; 8 bases align to TRBD2. Germline trimming cut 4 bases from V and 6 bases from J; bases unmatched to any gene: 12. Germline V CDR1 and CDR2: SGHNT, YYREEE (reference sequence). The CDR3 loop spans 16 amino acids. CDR3 sequence: CASSRTGTRVGNEQFF. Here the CDR3 DNA reads TGTGCCAGCAGCCGAACCGGGACTAGGGTAGGCAATGAGCAGTTCTTC. Full variable domain (remainder filled in from reference TRBV5-4 and TRBJ2-1): ETGVTQSPTHLIKTRGQQVTLRCSSQSGHNTVSWYQQALGQGPQFIFQYYREEENGRGNFPPRFSGLQFPNYSSELNVNALELDDSALYLCASSRTGTRVGNEQFFGPGTRLTVL.

The genes are TRBV5-8 and TRBJ1-2; D remains ambiguous. The CDR3 length is 15 residues. V was pared by 3 bases and J by 4 bases, with 16 bases between. The germline V gene encodes CDR1 SGHTS and CDR2 YDEGEE. The CDR3 coding sequence is TGTGCCAGCAGCTACCGCACCGCAAGGATCTATGGCTACACCTTC. This sequence encodes CASSYRTARIYGYTF. Full variable domain (remainder filled in from reference TRBV5-8 and TRBJ1-2): EAGVTQSPTHLIKTRGQQATLRCSPISGHTSVYWYQQALGLGLQFLLWYDEGEERNRGNFPPRFSGRQFPNYSSELNVNALELEDSALYLCASSYRTARIYGYTFGSGTRLTVV.

The chain is built from TRBV5-1 and TRBJ1-2; perhaps TRBD1 as D (5 bases). This CDR3 is built from 15 residues. The V gene's germline CDR1 is SGHRS and CDR2 YFSETQ. The germline V and J ends were trimmed by 4 bases and 4 bases, with 17 bases remaining between them. CDR3 amino acids: CASSPGTDRGYGYTF. The DNA of the CDR3 is TGCGCCAGCAGCCCGGGGACGGACCGTGGCTATGGCTACACCTTC.

The CDR3 sequence: CASSLSRGGYQETQYF. As DNA, the CDR3 is TGTGCCAGCAGTTTATCCAGAGGAGGATACCAAGAGACCCAGTACTTC. This chain links TRBV28 with TRBJ2-5; D perhaps matches TRBD2 (5 bases). V lost 1 base and J 0 bases, leaving 12 bases between the germline ends. This CDR3 region has 16 residues. Germline values: CDR1 MDHEN, CDR2 SYDVKM.

The chain employs TRBV19 and TRBJ2-2, with D unclear. The germline V gene encodes CDR1 LNHDA and CDR2 SQIVND (reference sequence). Trimming stripped 6 bases from V and 0 bases from J, with 17 bases between. The CDR3 runs to 17 residues. CDR3 protein: CASRVGGFTANTGELFF. The CDR3 DNA reads as TGTGCCAGTAGGGTAGGTGGGTTTACCGCGAACACCGGGGAGCTGTTTTTT.

This rearrangement joins TRBV27 to TRBJ2-2, with D unresolved. V gave up 0 bases and J gave up 3 bases, with 11 bases separating them. Germline lookup yields CDR1 MNHEY and CDR2 SMNVEV (reference sequence). The CDR3 has 16 residues. The CDR3 region is CASSLSGRPYTGELFF. The CDR3 region has the DNA TGTGCCAGCAGTTTATCGGGCAGGCCATACACCGGGGAGCTGTTTTTT.

This chain connects TRBV19 to TRBJ1-2, with D tentatively TRBD1 (5 bases). The germline V gene encodes CDR1 LNHDA and CDR2 SQIVND (reference sequence). V lost 1 base and J 6 bases, leaving 15 bases between the germline ends. This CDR3 is built from 15 residues. In DNA form, the CDR3 reads TGTGCCAGTAGTATAGTTTTTCGGGGCTGGGATGGCTACACCTTC. This encodes CASSIVFRGWDGYTF. Full variable domain (outside the CDR3, taken from reference TRBV19 and TRBJ1-2): DGGITQSPKYLFRKEGQNVTLSCEQNLNHDAMYWYRQDPGQGLRLIYYSQIVNDFQKGDIAEGYSVSREKKESFPLTVTSAQKNPTAFYLCASSIVFRGWDGYTFGSGTRLTVV.

This chain connects TRBV5-6 to TRBJ2-1; 15 positions agree with TRBD2. This CDR3 is built from 16 residues. After removal of 4 bases from V and 9 bases from J, the junction contained 8 bases not matched to a gene. In germline, CDR1 is SGHDT, CDR2 YYEEEE. The CDR3 region has the DNA TGTGCCAGCAGCATCGGACTAGCGGGAGGGCCCAGTGAGCAGTTCTTC. Encoded protein: CASSIGLAGGPSEQFF.

V and J are TRBV27 and TRBJ1-1, with D possibly being TRBD1 (6 bases). Trimming took 0 bases from V and 8 from J, leaving 19 bases between them. In germline, CDR1 is MNHEY, CDR2 SMNVEV (reference sequence). The CDR3 extends over 16 amino acids. CDR3 nucleotides: TGTGCCAGCAGTTTATCGTCTGGGCCAGGGGCTACAGAAGCTTTCTTT. Amino acids: CASSLSSGPGATEAFF.

This chain uses TRBV4-1 with TRBJ2-7, with 12 bases aligning to TRBD2. This CDR3 spans 17 amino acids. The germline CDR1 and CDR2 sequences are MGHRA and YSYEKL. The ends lost 2 bases at V and 5 bases at J; junction bases unmatched: 10. The CDR3, as DNA: TGCGCCAGCAGCCAATTGGGACTAGCGGGCCCCCTGGACGAGCAGTACTTC. Its protein product is CASSQLGLAGPLDEQYF.

This sequence joins TRBV4-3 and TRBJ2-5, with 8 bases lining up with TRBD1. The J call could be wrong; TRBJ2-7 is a better fit for the DNA end. The germline V gene encodes CDR1 LGHNA and CDR2 YSLEER. The CDR3 extends over 15 amino acids. CDR3 amino acids: CASSQDLPGGDEQYF. The CDR3 nucleotides read TGCGCCAGCAGCCAAGATCTTCCAGGGGGCGACGAGCAGTACTTC.